These 30 T cell receptor beta chains share one sample of origin, sequenced in a study of T cells in Graves' hyperthyroidism and ophthalmopathy (dated by TCRdb to 2018 to 2020). Receptor amplification or capture employed multiplex PCR. TCRdb shows the sequencer as Illumina HiSeq 2000. TCR beta CDR3 regions were amplified from RNA transcripts. For the first round of RT-PCR on the TCR CDR3, the HTBI primer set was used together with the Qiagen OneStep RT-PCR kit. The public reads were reprocessed in TCRdb via fastp at Q25 and MiXCR, keeping in-frame beta chains. All rows with the same CDR3 protein become a single entry with the most common DNA and genes. The sample table shows about 270,000 distinct CDR3 sequences, and around 25% are seen once. The ten top clones hold 35% to 40% of the sample. Sequenced material: blood. These receptors were obtained from a woman in her thirties or forties with Graves' ophthalmopathy.

This clonotype was counted ten times or more. CDR3 in DNA: TGTGCCAGCAGTGATCCCGGATTCCAGGGCTACACTGAAGCTTTCTTT. Its translation is CASSDPGFQGYTEAFF. The chain combines TRBV6-1 with TRBJ1-1; D possibly corresponds to TRBD1 (5 bases). Germline lookup yields CDR1 MNHNS and CDR2 SASEGT. V shed 3 bases and J shed 3 bases, with 17 bases lying between them. The CDR3 sequence is 16 residues long.

The table lists this clonotype with a few counts. The chain has TRBV3-1 and TRBJ2-7, with 16 bases lining up with TRBD2. V shed 4 bases, J shed 4 bases, and the junction held 7 bases outside the gene matches. The CDR3 totals 17 residues. Germline CDR1 is LGHDT and CDR2 is YNNKEL (reference sequence). The CDR3 loop is CASSLAGTSGRVYEQYF. The CDR3 DNA reads as TGTGCCAGCAGCCTTGCCGGGACTAGCGGGAGGGTATACGAGCAGTACTTC.

The J gene is TRBJ2-7, the V gene TRBV28, with unresolved D. The V end was cut by 3 bases, the J end by 6 bases, with 12 bases between. This CDR3 region has 13 residues. CDR1 MDHEN and CDR2 SYDVKM come from the germline V gene. The CDR3 loop is CASSFASPIEQYF. CDR3 nucleotides: TGTGCCAGCAGTTTTGCGTCTCCGATCGAGCAGTACTTC. Full variable domain (missing parts from reference TRBV28 and TRBJ2-7): DVKVTQSSRYLVKRTGEKVFLECVQDMDHENMFWYRQDPGLGLRLIYFSYDVKMKEKGDIPEGYSVSREKKERFSLILESASTNQTSMYLCASSFASPIEQYFGPGTRLTVT.

This clonotype was seen once. The chain joins TRBV10-1 to TRBJ2-7, with 12 bases lining up with TRBD2. The CDR3 contains 15 residues. Germline CDR1 is WNHNN and CDR2 is SYGVQD (reference sequence). Unmatched junction bases numbered 0, after V lost 0 bases and J lost 3 bases. The CDR3 region has the DNA TGCGCCAGCAGTGAGTCGACTAGCGGGAGCTACGAGCAGTACTTC. Its translation: CASSESTSGSYEQYF.

This clonotype appeared many times. The V and J genes are TRBV20-1 and TRBJ2-4; possible D gene TRBD1, 5 bases. The germline gives CDR1 DFQATT, CDR2 SNEGSKA (reference sequence). The CDR3 loop spans 12 amino acids. V was shortened by 5 bases and J by 9 bases, with 14 bases between the two germline ends. The CDR3 here is CSAQMGQSIQYF. The CDR3 bases are TGCAGTGCTCAGATGGGGCAGAGCATTCAGTACTTC.

There are many counts of this clonotype. This chain links TRBV15 with TRBJ2-7; D gene ambiguous. This CDR3 has 15 residues. V gave up 0 bases and J gave up 3 bases, with 12 bases separating them. Germline-derived CDR1 and CDR2 are LNHNV and YYDKDF (reference sequence). For the CDR3, the DNA is TGTGCCACCAGCAGAGATAAGAGGTCTCGCTACGAGCAGTACTTC. Protein product: CATSRDKRSRYEQYF.

The gene calls are TRBV6-1 and TRBJ1-1, with D possibly TRBD1 on 5 matching bases. V was cut by 8 bases and J by 0 bases, with 13 bases left in between. Germline CDR1 reads MNHNS; CDR2 reads SASEGT. The length of the CDR3 is 14 residues. The CDR3 spells CASHLGQMNTEAFF. CDR3 bases: TGTGCCAGCCATTTGGGGCAGATGAACACTGAAGCTTTCTTT.

This clonotype appeared many times. V and J are TRBV12-3 or TRBV12-4 and TRBJ2-7, with 9 bases matching TRBD2. The CDR3 length is 14 residues. The trim removed 3 bases at V and 6 bases at J, leaving 6 bases unmatched. CDR3 nucleotides: TGTGCCAGCAGTTTGCGGGCGGGAGGGCGCGAGCAGTACTTC. Its translation is CASSLRAGGREQYF.

This clonotype was counted ten times or more. The V and J genes are TRBV24-1 and TRBJ2-5; 7 nucleotides match TRBD2. V dropped 2 bases and J dropped 5; count of bases not matched to a gene: 7. Per germline, CDR1 KGHDR and CDR2 SFDVKD. This CDR3 is 15 amino acids long. The CDR3 sequence is CATSDSKAGRETQYF. CDR3 sequence (DNA): TGTGCCACCAGTGATTCGAAAGCGGGACGGGAGACCCAGTACTTC.

In its sample, this clonotype was seen many times. The rearrangement joins TRBV10-3 to TRBJ2-2; 8 bases agree with TRBD1. The CDR3 runs to 15 residues. From germline, CDR1 is ENHRY and CDR2 SYGVKD. V gave up 3 bases and J gave up 2 bases; unmatched junction bases: 2. CDR3 in DNA: TGTGCCATCAGTGAACAGGGGGGAAACACCGGGGAGCTGTTTTTT. This codes for CAISEQGGNTGELFF.

This clonotype was counted many times. The rearrangement uses TRBV30 and TRBJ2-2, with TRBD2 matching over 11 bases. In germline, CDR1 is GTSNPN, CDR2 SVGIG (reference sequence). The CDR3 runs to 12 residues. Unmatched junction bases numbered 1, after V lost 8 bases and J lost 5 bases. CDR3 amino acids: CARTSGTGELFF. CDR3 nucleotide sequence: TGTGCCCGGACTAGCGGGACCGGGGAGCTGTTTTTT.

This clonotype was observed at least ten times. Mismatch with germline at one junction end may stem from a read error. Written as DNA, the CDR3 is TGTGCCAGCAGCCAAGATTTCACGGCCTCCCACGAGCAGTACTTC. Translating it yields CASSQDFTASHEQYF. This chain connects TRBV4-2 to TRBJ2-7, with no clear D. The length of the CDR3 is 15 residues. CDR1 and CDR2 (germline): LGHNA, YNFKEQ.

This clonotype occurred many times. The chain employs TRBV12-3 or TRBV12-4 and TRBJ1-5, with a possible D match to TRBD1 (5 bases). The CDR3 length is 14 residues. Trimming removed 1 base at V and 6 bases at J, with 10 bases between. CDR3 sequence reads: CASSLDGGGQPQHF. The CDR3 region has the DNA TGTGCCAGCAGTTTAGACGGGGGGGGTCAGCCCCAGCATTTT.

The rearrangement joins TRBV7-2 to TRBJ2-7; D call uncertain. Trimming cost V 1 base and J 4 bases, with 8 bases left between them. The length of the CDR3 is 13 residues. Germline CDR1 and CDR2: SGHTA and FQGNSA. CDR3: CASSLVQAYEQYF. CDR3 bases: TGTGCCAGCAGCTTAGTTCAGGCGTACGAGCAGTACTTC. Full variable domain (missing parts from reference TRBV7-2 and TRBJ2-7): GAGVSQSPSNKVTEKGKDVELRCDPISGHTALYWYRQSLGQGLEFLIYFQGNSAPDKSGLPSDRFSAERTGGSVSTLTIQRTQQEDSAVYLCASSLVQAYEQYFGPGTRLTVT.

This clonotype was found many times. The chain has TRBV15 and TRBJ2-7; 12 bases fit TRBD2. CDR3 length: 16 amino acids. The germline gives CDR1 LNHNV, CDR2 YYDKDF (reference sequence). Losses at the gene ends were 5 bases for V and 2 bases for J; bases not matched to a gene: 7. The CDR3 DNA follows: TGTGCCACCAGCGGACGTCGACTAGCGGGGGCCTACGAGCAGTACTTC. It specifies CATSGRRLAGAYEQYF.

The rearrangement joins TRBV5-1 to TRBJ2-5; no clear D gene. Germline CDR1 and CDR2: SGHRS and YFSETQ. This CDR3 is 14 amino acids long. The germline V and J ends were trimmed by 5 bases and 0 bases, with 11 bases remaining between them. The CDR3 DNA sequence: TGCGCCAGCAGTACGGGCTCAAACCAAGAGACCCAGTACTTC. This gives the protein CASSTGSNQETQYF.

This clonotype was counted many times. CDR3 residues: CASSEKGRGNTGELFF. The CDR3 DNA reads as TGTGCCAGCAGTGAAAAGGGCAGGGGAAACACCGGGGAGCTGTTTTTT. The chain uses TRBV6-1 and TRBJ2-2, with D perhaps TRBD1 (6 bases). Trimming removed 2 bases from V and 2 bases from J, with 12 bases in between. Germline values: CDR1 MNHNS, CDR2 SASEGT. This CDR3 region has 16 residues.

This clonotype came up many times. The rearrangement uses TRBV7-2 and TRBJ1-2; 7 bases align to TRBD1. This CDR3 spans 14 amino acids. The trim removed 5 bases at V and 8 bases at J, leaving 11 bases unmatched. Looked up from germline, CDR1 is SGHTA and CDR2 is FQGNSA. CDR3 DNA: TGTGCCAGCAGCCACCCTACAGGGGCGCGGGGCTACACCTTC. Translated, it gives CASSHPTGARGYTF.

The V gene is TRBV19, the J gene TRBJ2-7; D is ambiguous. The CDR3 length is 14 residues. Germline assignment: CDR1 LNHDA and CDR2 SQIVND (reference sequence). The V end was cut by 8 bases, the J end by 1 base, with 15 bases between. The CDR3, as DNA: TGTGCCAGTGGTGACTTTGACGATTCCTACGAGCAGTACTTC. It encodes CASGDFDDSYEQYF. Looking up the rest from reference TRBV19 and TRBJ2-7 gives the full variable domain: DGGITQSPKYLFRKEGQNVTLSCEQNLNHDAMYWYRQDPGQGLRLIYYSQIVNDFQKGDIAEGYSVSREKKESFPLTVTSAQKNPTAFYLCASGDFDDSYEQYFGPGTRLTVT.

As DNA, the CDR3 is TGTGCCAGCAGTTACCTTGGTGGGACAGCTAACTATGGCTACACCTTC. Its translation is CASSYLGGTANYGYTF. V and J are TRBV6-5 and TRBJ1-2; 7 nucleotides align to TRBD1. The CDR3 length is 16 residues. The V and J ends lost 2 bases and 0 bases, in that order; junction bases with no gene match: 6. The V gene's germline CDR1 is MNHEY and CDR2 SVGAGI.

The chain has TRBV24-1 and TRBJ1-2; D is uncertain. The germline V gene has CDR1 KGHDR and CDR2 SFDVKD. The CDR3 spans 12 residues. With 11 bases removed from V and 4 bases from J, the gap between germline ends came to 13 bases. This chain's CDR3 is CASSQAFYGYTF. The CDR3 DNA reads TGTGCCAGCAGCCAGGCCTTCTATGGCTACACCTTC.

The genes are TRBV12-3 or TRBV12-4 and TRBJ1-1; 7 bases match TRBD1. V shed 4 bases and J 3 bases; nucleotides not matched to a gene: 2. The CDR3 runs 13 residues. The CDR3 reads CASSWDSYTEAFF. The CDR3 nucleotides are TGTGCCAGCAGTTGGGACAGCTACACTGAAGCTTTCTTT.

At least ten counts were recorded for this clonotype. The gene calls are TRBV20-1 and TRBJ2-3, with 7 nucleotides matching TRBD2. V gave up 4 bases and J gave up 0 bases; unmatched junction bases: 7. This CDR3 spans 15 amino acids. Per the germline V gene, CDR1 is DFQATT and CDR2 is SNEGSKA (reference sequence). The CDR3 DNA reads as TGCAGTGCTAAGTCCCTAGCGGCCAGCACAGATACGCAGTATTTT. It codes for CSAKSLAASTDTQYF.

This clonotype was counted ten times or more. J is TRBJ2-2 and V is TRBV6-1, with 7 bases lining up with TRBD2. After removal of 6 bases from V and 0 bases from J, the junction contained 4 bases not matched to a gene. Per the germline V gene, CDR1 is MNHNS and CDR2 is SASEGT. The CDR3 runs 15 residues. CDR3 DNA sequence: TGTGCCAGCAGAACGGGGACTACGAACACCGGGGAGCTGTTTTTT. Translating it yields CASRTGTTNTGELFF.

In its sample, this clonotype was seen many times. The gene calls are TRBV10-2 and TRBJ2-7, with 11 bases that match TRBD2. The germline V gene encodes CDR1 WSHSY and CDR2 SAAADI. Trimming cost V 8 bases and J 6 bases; bases outside gene matches: 12. This CDR3 comprises 15 residues. The chain's CDR3 is CASRTTATSGIEQYF. Here the CDR3 DNA reads TGCGCCAGCCGGACCACCGCGACTAGCGGGATCGAGCAGTACTTC.

A single count supports this clonotype. The chain joins TRBV10-3 to TRBJ2-7, with D possibly being TRBD2 (6 bases). Trimming removed 6 bases from V and 9 bases from J, with 18 bases in between. The germline V gene has CDR1 ENHRY and CDR2 SYGVKD. This CDR3 is 13 amino acids long. DNA for the CDR3: TGTGCCATCAGCTGGGGTGGAGGGCGAGGGCAGTACTTC. Translation gives CAISWGGGRGQYF.

This clonotype was observed at least ten times. The chain recombines TRBV2 with TRBJ2-7, with 7 positions matching TRBD2. The CDR3 runs to 12 residues. The germline gives CDR1 SNHLY, CDR2 FYNNEI. The V segment lost 5 bases and the J segment 7 bases; nucleotides outside the gene matches: 5. CDR3 sequence reads: CASSSLAREQYF. CDR3 nucleotides: TGTGCCAGCAGTTCACTAGCGCGGGAGCAGTACTTC.

This clonotype was seen repeatedly, ten times or more. This chain joins TRBV9 and TRBJ2-7; 7 bases agree with TRBD1. This CDR3 comprises 15 residues. V gave up 0 bases and J gave up 1 base; unmatched junction bases: 4. Germline-derived CDR1 and CDR2 are SGDLS and YYNGEE. This CDR3 is CASSVGAGGSYEQYF. The CDR3 DNA is TGTGCCAGCAGCGTAGGGGCAGGGGGTTCCTACGAGCAGTACTTC.

CDR3 DNA: TGCAGTGCCTCCAGGGAAGGAGAGACCCAGTACTTC. This gives the protein CSASREGETQYF. The J gene is TRBJ2-5, the V gene TRBV20-1; TRBD1 might be the D (5 bases). Trimming took off 6 bases at V and 4 bases at J, with 12 bases between the two ends. The CDR3 totals 12 residues. The germline CDR1 and CDR2 sequences are DFQATT and SNEGSKA (reference sequence).

The J gene is TRBJ1-1, the V gene TRBV28; no definite D call. The CDR3 covers 14 residues. Trimming stripped 3 bases from V and 0 bases from J, with 8 bases between. Per germline, CDR1 MDHEN and CDR2 SYDVKM. The CDR3 loop is CASSLRKMNTEAFF. The CDR3 DNA is TGTGCCAGCAGTTTGAGGAAAATGAACACTGAAGCTTTCTTT.